A selection of T cell receptor beta chains follows, all from one sample in a study of post-analysis software for immune sequencing data. A single record per CDR3 protein comes from TCRdb applying MiXCR to the PCR reads. Among roughly 650,000 distinct CDR3 sequences listed, approximately 59% were seen once. Sequenced sample: blood. The receptors come from a girl aged 2 to 10 with multiple sclerosis. CDR3s include the opening cysteine and the closing phenylalanine or tryptophan. Each record gives: J gene, clone size, V gene, D gene, CDR3 DNA, CDR3 protein. The D gene is left open where the match is weak. Clone size is shown for a subset of rows, as once, few, many or a class of expanded clone.

TRBJ1-2 . TRBV13 . TGTGCCAGCAGCTTAATAGGGGACTATGGCTACACCTTC CASSLIGDYGYTF
TRBJ2-7 . TRBV7-9 . TGTGCCAGCAGCCCGGACCGGCGCTCCTACGAGCAGTACTTC CASSPDRRSYEQYF
TRBJ1-4 . TRBV3-1 . TGTGCCAGCAGCCAAGATCGTGGCAGTCGACTGTTTTTT CASSQDRGSRLFF
TRBJ2-1 . TRBV20-1 . TGCAGTGCTAGAGATCAGGAGTTCGGGTACAATGAGCAGTTCTTC CSARDQEFGYNEQFF
TRBJ2-7 . TRBV5-1 TRBD2 TGCGCCAGCAGCGCGGGACTAGCGGGGGATACCTACGAGCAGTACTTC CASSAGLAGDTYEQYF
TRBJ2-1 few TRBV10-3 . TGTGCCATCAGGCGGGGGCAGGATGAGCAGTTCTTC CAIRRGQDEQFF
TRBJ2-1 . TRBV4-1 TRBD2 TGCGCCAGCAGCCAAGAAGGGACTAGCGCGTCCTACAATGAGCAGTTCTTC CASSQEGTSASYNEQFF
TRBJ2-1 once TRBV29-1 . TGCAGCGTTGAGGGTGGGCGGTTAAGCTCCCACAATGAGCAGTTCTTC CSVEGGRLSSHNEQFF
TRBJ2-1 few TRBV7-2 TRBD2 TGTGCCAGTGGGGGGGGTCCCAGCTCCTACAATGAGCAGTTCTTC CASGGGPSSYNEQFF
TRBJ2-7 . TRBV3-1 . TGTGCCAGCAGCCAAATGAGCTCCTCCTACGAGCAGTACTTC CASSQMSSSYEQYF
TRBJ2-3 . TRBV5-6 . TGTGCCAGCAGCTTGATAGGGGTGGCAGATACGCAGTATTTT CASSLIGVADTQYF
TRBJ1-1 . TRBV20-1 . TGCAGTGCTAGTTCGGGGAGGAACACTGAAGCTTTCTTT CSASSGRNTEAFF
TRBJ2-3 . TRBV7-2 . TGTGCCAGCAGCTTTAGGGCAGCTAGCACAGATACGCAGTATTTT CASSFRAASTDTQYF
TRBJ2-1 many TRBV7-9 TRBD2 TGTGCCAGCAGCTTAGGAGCGGGAGGGCCGAATGAGCAGTTCTTC CASSLGAGGPNEQFF
TRBJ2-7 . TRBV12-3/TRBV12-4 TRBD2 TGTGCCAGCAGTTTAGAACTAGCGCTGTACGAGCAGTACTTC CASSLELALYEQYF
TRBJ2-7 . TRBV29-1 TRBD2 TGCAGCGTTGAAAGGGGGACTAGCGGGAGCCACGAGCAGTACTTC CSVERGTSGSHEQYF
TRBJ2-3 . TRBV20-1 TRBD2 TGCAGTGCTAGGATCTTAGCTAGCGGGGGACCAGATACGCAGTATTTT CSARILASGGPDTQYF
TRBJ1-2 . TRBV11-2 TRBD1 TGTACCAGCAGCAGGGTCCGGCGGTTCGAGGGGATCCAGGGGGCTAACGGCTACACCTTC CTSSRVRRFEGIQGANGYTF
TRBJ1-1 . TRBV5-1 . TGCGCCAGCAGCTTGGGAAGAGTGGGGAACACTGAAGCTTTCTTT CASSLGRVGNTEAFF
TRBJ2-1 . TRBV6-5 TRBD2 TGTGCCAGCAGTTTGCTAGCGGGAGGGCCGCGGAATGAGCAGTTCTTC CASSLLAGGPRNEQFF
TRBJ2-5 . TRBV7-8 . TGTGCCAGCAGCTGGATGGAGACCCAGTACTTC CASSWMETQYF
TRBJ1-2 . TRBV10-3 . TGTGCCATCAGTGAGTCGGGTGGACACTATGGCTACACCTTC CAISESGGHYGYTF
TRBJ2-1 . TRBV6-6 . TGTGCCAGCAGTTACTCAGGCTCGCCTCGATTCAATGAGCAGTTCTTC CASSYSGSPRFNEQFF
TRBJ2-1 . TRBV20-1 . TGCAGTGCTAGAGAGGACTACTACAATGAGCAGTTCTTC CSAREDYYNEQFF
TRBJ2-7 many TRBV7-2 TRBD1 TGTGCCAGCAGCTTAGACAGGGGCTACGAGCAGTACTTC CASSLDRGYEQYF
TRBJ1-6 . TRBV12-3/TRBV12-4 TRBD1 TGTGCCAGCAGACCGGACAGGGTAAATTCACCCCTCCACTTT CASRPDRVNSPLHF
TRBJ2-7 . TRBV29-1 . TGCAGCGTTGTCGGCAGCCTCGGGCAGTACTTC CSVVGSLGQYF
TRBJ2-1 . TRBV6-5 TRBD2 TGTGCCAGCAGTTACTTGACTAGCGGGGGGGCAAGGGAGCAGTTCTTC CASSYLTSGGAREQFF
TRBJ2-1 . TRBV27 . TGTGCCAGCAGTTTATATAGGCAGGGGCCCTACAATGAGCAGTTCTTC CASSLYRQGPYNEQFF
TRBJ1-2 once TRBV2 TRBD1 TGTGCCAGCAGCGCCGGGACAGGAGCTGGAGGCTACACCTTC CASSAGTGAGGYTF
TRBJ1-2 . TRBV24-1 TRBD1 TGTGCCACCCAAAGGGGGCCCAACTATGGCTACACCTTC CATQRGPNYGYTF
TRBJ1-1 few TRBV29-1 . TGCAGCGGTGGCGGGGGGAGGACTGAAGCTTTCTTT CSGGGGRTEAFF
TRBJ2-1 . TRBV20-1 . TGCAGTGCTAGAGATCTTGTGTCTACCTACAATGAGCAGTTCTTC CSARDLVSTYNEQFF
TRBJ2-7 . TRBV5-1 TRBD2 TGCGCCAGCAGCTTGGTCCTAGCGGGAGACGAGCAGTACTTC CASSLVLAGDEQYF
TRBJ2-1 . TRBV6-5 . TGTGCCAGCAGCGCGGGACGCGGGGAGACCCAGTTCTTC CASSAGRGETQFF
TRBJ2-3 . TRBV2 TRBD2 TGTGCCAGCAGTGAACAAAGGCTAGCGGGAGATACGCAGTATTTT CASSEQRLAGDTQYF
TRBJ2-1 . TRBV11-2 TRBD2 TGTGCCAGCAGCTTAAATCTAGCGGGGGGGTACAATGAGCAGTTCTTC CASSLNLAGGYNEQFF
TRBJ1-4 . TRBV7-9 TRBD1 TGTGCCAGCAGCTCGACAGGGATTGGAACTAATGAAAAACTGTTTTTT CASSSTGIGTNEKLFF
TRBJ2-4 few TRBV4-3 . TGCGCCAGCAGCCAAGATCTTGGAGCAGGCAATAAAAACATTCAGTACTTC CASSQDLGAGNKNIQYF
TRBJ2-1 . TRBV6-1 . TGTGCCAGCAGTGCCCGGCCGGAGGGCGGTGAGCAGTTCTTC CASSARPEGGEQFF
TRBJ2-1 . TRBV11-2 TRBD1 TGTGCCAGCAGCCAACCGGGACAGGGGTCAAGAAATGAGCAGTTCTTC CASSQPGQGSRNEQFF
TRBJ2-1 . TRBV20-1 . TGCAGTGCTAGAGCCCTACTTTACAATGAGCAGTTCTTC CSARALLYNEQFF
TRBJ2-1 . TRBV29-1 TRBD2 TGCAGCATTATTCCGGGAGGGAGCTCCTACAATGAGCAGTTCTTC CSIIPGGSSYNEQFF
TRBJ1-1 . TRBV12-3/TRBV12-4 . TGTGCCAGCAGCCGGACGGGGAGGAACACTGAAGCTTTCTTT CASSRTGRNTEAFF
TRBJ2-5 . TRBV10-3 . TGTGCCATCAGTCAGGGGCAGGGAAATGAGCAGTACTTC CAISQGQGNEQYF